This T cell receptor (beta chain) is drawn from a study of blood T cell repertoires in COVID-19. The wider study: Spain, Italy and the United States supplied samples that represented acute and convalescent COVID-19.

Germline V gene data show CDR1 as KGHSH and CDR2 as LQKENI. Unmatched junction bases numbered 11, after V lost 3 bases and J lost 9 bases. CDR3 size: 14 residues. Original methodology: How many nucleated cells were present was estimated from reference gene primer amplification. Measured with immunoSEQ multiplex PCR; TCRdb has only the in-frame clones, and not every one. That table is the source of V, J and clone size, and D and trimming were worked out from the DNA. The table records 100,000 to 120,000 clones, roughly 84% of them present only once. The chain joins TRBV18 to TRBJ2-7, with 7 bases aligning to TRBD1. The sequenced sample consisted of peripheral blood. The clonotype was recovered from a woman between 40 and 55 years old with acute or convalescent COVID-19. Here the CDR3 DNA reads TGTGCCAGCTCACCCCCCCAGGGGGTGGGCGCGCAGTACTTC. Amino acids: CASSPPQGVGAQYF.